The clone carrying this TCR beta chain was observed a few times. Germline CDR1 and CDR2: SGHRS and YFSETQ. The CDR3 totals 15 residues. V was cut by 4 bases and J by 8 bases, with 21 bases left in between. Method: immunoSEQ multiplex PCR; TCRdb's copy keeps in-frame clones and lacks some. The data hold 650,000 to 800,000 clones, with around 89% observed a single time. The data derive from a study of blood T cell repertoires in COVID-19. This receptor was taken from a woman aged 18-30 years with acute or convalescent COVID-19. The sample taken for sequencing was peripheral blood. This chain uses TRBV5-1 with TRBJ1-2; D possibly corresponds to TRBD1 (6 bases). DNA for the CDR3: TGCGCCAGCAGCGTCCACCAGGGGCCCCAGGCAGGCTACACCTTC. Its translation: CASSVHQGPQAGYTF.